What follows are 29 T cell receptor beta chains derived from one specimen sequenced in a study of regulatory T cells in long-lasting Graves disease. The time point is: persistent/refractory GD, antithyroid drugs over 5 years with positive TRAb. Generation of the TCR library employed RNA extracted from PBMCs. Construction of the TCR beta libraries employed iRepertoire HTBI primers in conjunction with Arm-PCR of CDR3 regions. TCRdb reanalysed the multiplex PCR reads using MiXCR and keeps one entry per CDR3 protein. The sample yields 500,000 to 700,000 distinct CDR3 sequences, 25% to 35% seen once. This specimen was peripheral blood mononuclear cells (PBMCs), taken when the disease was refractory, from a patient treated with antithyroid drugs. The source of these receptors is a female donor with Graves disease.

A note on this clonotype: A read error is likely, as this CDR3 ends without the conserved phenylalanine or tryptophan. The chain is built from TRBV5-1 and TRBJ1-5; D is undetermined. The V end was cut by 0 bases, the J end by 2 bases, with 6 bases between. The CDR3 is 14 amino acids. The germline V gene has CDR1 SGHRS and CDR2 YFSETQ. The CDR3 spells CASSLEAGNQPQHI. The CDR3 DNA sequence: TGCGCCAGCAGCTTGGAGGCAGGCAATCAGCCCCAGCATATT.

The CDR3 sequence is CASSYSLGRDTIYF. The CDR3 DNA follows: TGTGCCAGCAGTTACTCTTTGGGGAGGGACACCATATATTTT. V and J are TRBV6-2 or TRBV6-3 and TRBJ1-3; D uncertain. V lost 0 bases to trimming and J lost 8 bases, with 11 bases between them. Germline V gene data show CDR1 as MNHEY and CDR2 as SVGEGT. The CDR3 is 14 amino acids.

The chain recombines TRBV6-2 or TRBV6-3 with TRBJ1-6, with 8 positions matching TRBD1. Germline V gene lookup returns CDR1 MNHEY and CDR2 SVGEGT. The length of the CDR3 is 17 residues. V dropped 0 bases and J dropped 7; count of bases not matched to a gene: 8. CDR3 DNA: TGTGCCAGCAGTTACTCGACCGGACAGGGAGGGAATTCACCCCTCCACTTT. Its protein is CASSYSTGQGGNSPLHF.

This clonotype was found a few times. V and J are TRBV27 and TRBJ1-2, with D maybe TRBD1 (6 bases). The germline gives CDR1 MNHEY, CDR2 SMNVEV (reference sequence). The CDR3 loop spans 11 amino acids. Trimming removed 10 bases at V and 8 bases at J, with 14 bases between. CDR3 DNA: TGTGCCACCTCGGACAGAAACGGCTACACCTTC. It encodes CATSDRNGYTF.

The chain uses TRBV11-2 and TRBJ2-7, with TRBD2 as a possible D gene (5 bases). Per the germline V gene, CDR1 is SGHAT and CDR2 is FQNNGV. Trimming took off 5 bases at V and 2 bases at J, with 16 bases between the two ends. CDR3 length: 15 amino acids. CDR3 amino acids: CASSPKRSRPYEQYF. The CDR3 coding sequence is TGTGCCAGCAGCCCGAAGCGGAGTAGGCCCTACGAGCAGTACTTC.

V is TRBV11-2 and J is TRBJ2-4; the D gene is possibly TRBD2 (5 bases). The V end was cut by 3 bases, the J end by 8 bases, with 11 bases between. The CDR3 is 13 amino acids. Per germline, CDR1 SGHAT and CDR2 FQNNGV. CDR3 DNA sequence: TGTGCCAGCAGCTTGGAGGCTGGGGACATTCAGTACTTC. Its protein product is CASSLEAGDIQYF.

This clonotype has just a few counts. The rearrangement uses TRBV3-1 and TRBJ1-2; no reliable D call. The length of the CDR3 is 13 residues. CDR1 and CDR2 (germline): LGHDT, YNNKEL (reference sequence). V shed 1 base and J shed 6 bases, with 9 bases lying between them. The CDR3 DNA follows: TGTGCCAGCAGCCAAGGACCGACTCATGGCTACACCTTC. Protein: CASSQGPTHGYTF. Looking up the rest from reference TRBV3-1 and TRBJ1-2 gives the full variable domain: DTAVSQTPKYLVTQMGNDKSIKCEQNLGHDTMYWYKQDSKKFLKIMFSYNNKELIINETVPNRFSPKSPDKAHLNLHINSLELGDSAVYFCASSQGPTHGYTFGSGTRLTVV.

The CDR3 bases are TGTGCCACCAGGCGTGACAGGAGCTCTGGAAACACCATATATTTT. Its translation is CATRRDRSSGNTIYF. The J gene is TRBJ1-3, the V gene TRBV15; TRBD1 is a possible D gene (6 bases). Germline CDR1 is LNHNV and CDR2 is YYDKDF (reference sequence). Deletions cut 6 bases from V and 0 bases from J, with 12 bases between. The CDR3 loop spans 15 amino acids.

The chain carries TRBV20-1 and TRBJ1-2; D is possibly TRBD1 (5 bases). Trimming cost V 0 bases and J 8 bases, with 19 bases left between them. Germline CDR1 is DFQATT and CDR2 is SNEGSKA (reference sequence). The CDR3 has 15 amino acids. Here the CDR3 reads CSARDPGRVYVGYTF. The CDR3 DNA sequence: TGCAGTGCTAGAGATCCCGGCAGGGTCTATGTGGGCTACACCTTC.

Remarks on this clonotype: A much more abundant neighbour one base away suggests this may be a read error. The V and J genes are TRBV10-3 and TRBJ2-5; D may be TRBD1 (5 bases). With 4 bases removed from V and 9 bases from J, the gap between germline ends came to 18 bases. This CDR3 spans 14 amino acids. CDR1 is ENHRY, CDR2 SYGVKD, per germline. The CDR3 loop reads CAISGTQVREAQYF. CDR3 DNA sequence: TGTGCCATCAGTGGGACACAAGTACGTGAGGCCCAGTACTTC.

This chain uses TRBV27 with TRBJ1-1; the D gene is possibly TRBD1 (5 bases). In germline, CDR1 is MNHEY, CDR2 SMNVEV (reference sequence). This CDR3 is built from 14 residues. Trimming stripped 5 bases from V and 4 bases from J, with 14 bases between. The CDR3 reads CASSPRGGITEAFF. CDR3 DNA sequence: TGTGCCAGCAGTCCTCGGGGGGGTATCACTGAAGCTTTCTTT.

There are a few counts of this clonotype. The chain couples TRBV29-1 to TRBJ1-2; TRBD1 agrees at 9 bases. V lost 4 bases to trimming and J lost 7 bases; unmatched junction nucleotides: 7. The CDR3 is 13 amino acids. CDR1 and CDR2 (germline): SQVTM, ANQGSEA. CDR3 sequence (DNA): TGCAGCGTTGCCCCGACAGGGGGGGGTGGCTACACCTTC. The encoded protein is CSVAPTGGGGYTF.

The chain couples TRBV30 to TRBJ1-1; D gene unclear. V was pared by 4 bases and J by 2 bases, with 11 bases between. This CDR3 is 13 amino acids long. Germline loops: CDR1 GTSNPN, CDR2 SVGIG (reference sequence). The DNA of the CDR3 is TGTGCCTGGAAGGAGGGCCCCAACACTGAAGCTTTCTTT. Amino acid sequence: CAWKEGPNTEAFF. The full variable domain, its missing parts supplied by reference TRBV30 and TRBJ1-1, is SQTIHQWPATLVQPVGSPLSLECTVEGTSNPNLYWYRQAAGRGLQLLFYSVGIGQISSEVPQNLSASRPQDRQFILSSKKLLLSDSGFYLCAWKEGPNTEAFFGQGTRLTVV.

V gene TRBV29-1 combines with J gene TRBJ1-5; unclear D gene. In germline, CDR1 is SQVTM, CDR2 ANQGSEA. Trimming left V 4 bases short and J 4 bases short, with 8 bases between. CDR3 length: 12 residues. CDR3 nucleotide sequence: TGCAGCGTTGTGGAGGAGAATCAGCCCCAGCATTTT. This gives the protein CSVVEENQPQHF.

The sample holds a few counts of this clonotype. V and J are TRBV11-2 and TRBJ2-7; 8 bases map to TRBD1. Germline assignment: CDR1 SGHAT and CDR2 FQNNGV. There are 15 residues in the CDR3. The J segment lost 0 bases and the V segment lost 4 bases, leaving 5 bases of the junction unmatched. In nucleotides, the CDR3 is TGTGCCAGCAGCTATACAGGGGGGAGCTCCTACGAGCAGTACTTC. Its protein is CASSYTGGSSYEQYF. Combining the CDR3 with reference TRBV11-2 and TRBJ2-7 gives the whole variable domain EAGVAQSPRYKIIEKRQSVAFWCNPISGHATLYWYQQILGQGPKLLIQFQNNGVVDDSQLPKDRFSAERLKGVDSTLKIQPAKLEDSAVYLCASSYTGGSSYEQYFGPGTRLTVT.

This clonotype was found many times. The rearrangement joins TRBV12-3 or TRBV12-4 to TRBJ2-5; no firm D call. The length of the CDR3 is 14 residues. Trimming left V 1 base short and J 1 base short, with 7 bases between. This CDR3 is CASSLVGSQETQYF. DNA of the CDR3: TGTGCCAGCAGTTTAGTCGGCAGCCAAGAGACCCAGTACTTC.

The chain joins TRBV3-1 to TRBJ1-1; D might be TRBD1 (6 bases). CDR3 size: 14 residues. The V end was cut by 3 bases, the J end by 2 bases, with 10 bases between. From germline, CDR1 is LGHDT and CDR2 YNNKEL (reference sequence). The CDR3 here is CASSHTGSNTEAFF. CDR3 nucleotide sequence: TGTGCCAGCAGCCACACAGGGTCCAACACTGAAGCTTTCTTT.

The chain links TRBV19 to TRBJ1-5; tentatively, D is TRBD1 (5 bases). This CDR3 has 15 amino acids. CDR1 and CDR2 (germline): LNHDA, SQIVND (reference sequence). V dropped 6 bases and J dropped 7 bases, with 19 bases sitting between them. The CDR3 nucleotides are TGTGCCAGTAGCCGAAGCGCCAGGGCCGGGCAGCCCCAGCATTTT. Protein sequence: CASSRSARAGQPQHF.

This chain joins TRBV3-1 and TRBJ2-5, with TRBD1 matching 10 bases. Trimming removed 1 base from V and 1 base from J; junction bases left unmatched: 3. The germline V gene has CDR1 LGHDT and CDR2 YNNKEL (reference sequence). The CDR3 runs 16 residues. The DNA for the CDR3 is TGTGCCAGCAGCCAAGCGGACAGGGGGTTCCAAGAGACCCAGTACTTC. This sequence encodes CASSQADRGFQETQYF.

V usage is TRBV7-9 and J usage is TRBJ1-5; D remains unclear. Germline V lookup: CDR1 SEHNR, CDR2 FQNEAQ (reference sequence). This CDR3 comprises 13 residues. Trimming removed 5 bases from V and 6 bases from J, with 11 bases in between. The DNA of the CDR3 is TGTGCCAGCAGCCCGGATCAAGGTCAGCCCCAGCATTTT. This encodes CASSPDQGQPQHF. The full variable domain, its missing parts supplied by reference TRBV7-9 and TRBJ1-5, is DTGVSQNPRHKITKRGQNVTFRCDPISEHNRLYWYRQTLGQGPEFLTYFQNEAQLEKSRLLSDRFSAERPKGSFSTLEIQRTEQGDSAMYLCASSPDQGQPQHFGDGTRLSIL.

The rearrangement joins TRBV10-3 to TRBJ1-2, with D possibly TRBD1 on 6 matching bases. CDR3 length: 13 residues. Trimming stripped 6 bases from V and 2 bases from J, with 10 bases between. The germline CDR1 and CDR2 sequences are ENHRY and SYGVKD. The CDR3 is CAISPDRNYGYTF. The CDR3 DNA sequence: TGTGCCATCAGCCCCGACAGGAACTATGGCTACACCTTC.

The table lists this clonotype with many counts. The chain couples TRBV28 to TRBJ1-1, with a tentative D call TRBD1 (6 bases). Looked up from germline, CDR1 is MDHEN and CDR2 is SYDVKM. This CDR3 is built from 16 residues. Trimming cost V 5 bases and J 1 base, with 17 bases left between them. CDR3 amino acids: CASSPPLTGPNTEAFF. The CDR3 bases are TGTGCCAGCAGTCCACCATTGACAGGACCGAACACTGAAGCTTTCTTT.

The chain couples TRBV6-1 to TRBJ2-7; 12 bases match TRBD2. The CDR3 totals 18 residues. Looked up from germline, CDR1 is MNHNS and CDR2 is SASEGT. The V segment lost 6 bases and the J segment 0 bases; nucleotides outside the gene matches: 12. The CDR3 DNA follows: TGTGCCAGCAGCAAAGGGACTAGCGGGCCCCCGAGCTCCTACGAGCAGTACTTC. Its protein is CASSKGTSGPPSSYEQYF.

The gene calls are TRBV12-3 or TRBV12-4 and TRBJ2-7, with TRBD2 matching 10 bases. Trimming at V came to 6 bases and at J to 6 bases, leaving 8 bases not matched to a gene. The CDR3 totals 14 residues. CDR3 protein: CASRSSGRSFEQYF. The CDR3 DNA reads TGTGCCAGCAGGTCTAGCGGGAGAAGTTTCGAGCAGTACTTC.

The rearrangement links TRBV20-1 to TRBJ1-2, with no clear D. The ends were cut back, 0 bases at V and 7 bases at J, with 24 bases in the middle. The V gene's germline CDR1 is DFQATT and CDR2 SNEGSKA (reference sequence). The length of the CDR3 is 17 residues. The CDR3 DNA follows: TGCAGTGCTAGAGATGGGAGACAACCAATTGGCACGAGTGGCTACACCTTC. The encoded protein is CSARDGRQPIGTSGYTF.

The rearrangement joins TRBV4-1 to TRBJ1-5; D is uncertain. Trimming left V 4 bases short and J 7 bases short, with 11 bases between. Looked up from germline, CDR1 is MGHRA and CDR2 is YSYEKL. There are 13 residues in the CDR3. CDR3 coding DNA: TGCGCCAGCAGCCCGATCCTGGCCCAGCCCCAGCATTTT. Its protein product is CASSPILAQPQHF.

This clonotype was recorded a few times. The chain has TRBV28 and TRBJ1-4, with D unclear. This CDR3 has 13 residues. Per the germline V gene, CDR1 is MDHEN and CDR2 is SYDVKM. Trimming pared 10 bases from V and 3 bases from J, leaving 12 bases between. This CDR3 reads CATSETSNEKLFF. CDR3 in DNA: TGTGCCACCTCAGAGACATCTAATGAAAAACTGTTTTTT.

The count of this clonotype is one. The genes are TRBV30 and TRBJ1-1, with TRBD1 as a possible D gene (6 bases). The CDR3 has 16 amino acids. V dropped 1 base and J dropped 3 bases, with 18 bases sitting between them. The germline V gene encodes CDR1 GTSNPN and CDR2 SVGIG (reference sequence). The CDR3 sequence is CAWSARGGRGDTEAFF. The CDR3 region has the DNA TGTGCCTGGAGTGCCCGCGGGGGGCGAGGGGACACTGAAGCTTTCTTT.

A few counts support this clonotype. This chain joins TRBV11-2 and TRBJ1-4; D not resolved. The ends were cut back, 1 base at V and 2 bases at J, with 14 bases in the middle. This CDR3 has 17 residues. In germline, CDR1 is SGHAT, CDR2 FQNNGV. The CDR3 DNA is TGTGCCAGCAGCTTAGTACCCGGGTTGGGGACTAATGAAAAACTGTTTTTT. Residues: CASSLVPGLGTNEKLFF.